Listed here are 18 T cell receptor beta chains from one sample, sequenced in a study of regulatory T cells in long-lasting Graves disease. Arm-PCR of CDR3 regions and iRepertoire HTBI primers were the basis on which TCR beta libraries were built. MiXCR, run by TCRdb on the multiplex PCR reads, gives a single entry per CDR3 protein. The sample lists more than 350,000 distinct CDR3 sequences; roughly 23% were seen once. Indicated time point: persistent/refractory GD, antithyroid drugs over 5 years with positive TRAb. With RNA extracted from PBMCs as input, the TCR library was made. This material consisted of peripheral blood mononuclear cells (PBMCs), taken when the disease was refractory, from a patient treated with antithyroid drugs. The receptors here all came from a female donor with Graves disease.

This clonotype was seen repeatedly, ten times or more. The J gene is TRBJ2-7, the V gene TRBV29-1; 12 nucleotides agree with TRBD2. The CDR3 loop spans 14 amino acids. Per germline, CDR1 SQVTM and CDR2 ANQGSEA. Trimming removed 2 bases from V and 6 bases from J; junction bases left unmatched: 5. The CDR3 loop is CSVELAGGPGEQYF. In nucleotides, the CDR3 is TGCAGCGTTGAACTAGCGGGAGGGCCCGGCGAGCAGTACTTC.

This clonotype appeared a few times. The genes are TRBV7-2 and TRBJ1-3, with D hard to call. The CDR3 is made up of 13 amino acids. Deletions cut 5 bases from V and 4 bases from J, with 9 bases between. Germline V gene lookup returns CDR1 SGHTA and CDR2 FQGNSA. CDR3 in amino acids: CASSPHLGNTIYF. The CDR3, as DNA: TGTGCCAGCAGCCCCCACCTGGGAAACACCATATATTTT.

This clonotype was seen at least ten times. CDR3 loop: CASAPRDRGSHNSPLHF. The CDR3 region has the DNA TGTGCTAGTGCCCCCAGGGACAGGGGGAGTCATAATTCACCCCTCCACTTT. The genes are TRBV12-5 and TRBJ1-6; 11 bases line up with TRBD1. The trim removed 7 bases at V and 5 bases at J, leaving 10 bases unmatched. CDR1 LGHNT and CDR2 FRNRAP come from the germline V gene. The length of the CDR3 is 17 residues.

This clonotype was observed at least ten times. This chain joins TRBV12-3 or TRBV12-4 and TRBJ1-2, with TRBD1 identical over 12 bases. The junction had 10 bases not matched to a gene; V was cut back by 7 bases and J by 7 bases. The CDR3 sequence is 15 residues long. The CDR3 protein is CASTPTGTGGSGYTF. In nucleotides, the CDR3 is TGTGCCAGCACCCCCACCGGGACAGGGGGCTCTGGCTACACCTTC.

This clonotype was counted only a few times. The CDR3, as DNA: TGTGCCAGCAGTCTTCCCGAAGGCGGGAGGGCCCGATTGAGAACCGGGGAGCTGTTTTTT. Translated: CASSLPEGGRARLRTGELFF. The V gene is TRBV28, the J gene TRBJ2-2, with TRBD2 matching over 9 bases. V lost 5 bases, J lost 5 bases, and 21 bases stayed unmatched. The CDR3 sequence is 20 residues long. In germline, CDR1 is MDHEN, CDR2 SYDVKM.

This clonotype was seen only once. Given a much more abundant clone one base away, this may be a read error. This sequence joins TRBV30 and TRBJ1-2; D remains unclear. The CDR3 spans 11 residues. CDR1 and CDR2 from the germline V gene are GTSNPN and SVGIG (reference sequence). The CDR3: CAWSYWEGCTF. In DNA, the CDR3 is TGTGCCTGGAGCTACTGGGAGGGCTGCACCTTC.

In this sample, this clonotype turned up many times. Here the CDR3 reads CASSLPPGPLLVETQYF. The DNA for the CDR3 is TGTGCCAGCAGCCTACCTCCGGGACCCCTCTTAGTAGAGACCCAGTACTTC. The chain links TRBV28 to TRBJ2-5; D may be TRBD1 or TRBD2 (5 bases each). V was trimmed by 6 bases and J by 4 bases, leaving 24 bases between them. CDR1 and CDR2 (germline): MDHEN, SYDVKM. The CDR3 spans 17 residues.

This clonotype was seen at least ten times. This chain uses TRBV28 with TRBJ2-7; no firm D call. The CDR3 is 13 amino acids. Germline V lookup: CDR1 MDHEN, CDR2 SYDVKM. Trimming cost V 5 bases and J 4 bases, with 12 bases left between them. This chain's CDR3 is CASSPANLYEQYF. The CDR3 coding sequence is TGTGCCAGCAGTCCCGCGAATTTGTACGAGCAGTACTTC.

This clonotype was detected only a few times. This rearrangement joins TRBV5-1 to TRBJ2-5; D possibly corresponds to TRBD1 (6 bases). CDR3 size: 14 residues. V lost 1 base to trimming and J lost 2 bases, with 9 bases between them. Germline CDR1 and CDR2: SGHRS and YFSETQ. CDR3 nucleotides: TGCGCCAGCAGCTTGACAGGACAGCAAGAGACCCAGTACTTC. Its protein product is CASSLTGQQETQYF.

The chain carries TRBV7-2 and TRBJ2-7; D is unresolved. In germline, CDR1 is SGHTA, CDR2 FQGNSA. CDR3 length: 13 amino acids. V dropped 2 bases and J dropped 5 bases, with 10 bases sitting between them. For the CDR3, the DNA is TGTGCCAGCAGCTTAAGAGGATCGCACGAGCAGTACTTC. Translation gives CASSLRGSHEQYF. Full variable domain (rest looked up from reference TRBV7-2 and TRBJ2-7): GAGVSQSPSNKVTEKGKDVELRCDPISGHTALYWYRQSLGQGLEFLIYFQGNSAPDKSGLPSDRFSAERTGGSVSTLTIQRTQQEDSAVYLCASSLRGSHEQYFGPGTRLTVT.

This clonotype was found many times. The V call is TRBV11-2, the J call TRBJ2-5, with TRBD2 as a possible D gene (5 bases). V lost 5 bases and J lost 5, with 12 bases in between. This CDR3 region has 13 residues. CDR1 is SGHAT and CDR2 is FQNNGV in the germline V gene. The DNA for the CDR3 is TGTGCCAGCAGCCCCCGCGGAGGCGAGACCCAGTACTTC. As protein: CASSPRGGETQYF.

In this sample, this clonotype turned up many times. The V call is TRBV28, the J call TRBJ2-7; a weak D match, TRBD2 (5 bases). The CDR3 is 15 residues long. Trimming removed 3 bases at V and 1 base at J, with 13 bases between. The V gene's germline CDR1 is MDHEN and CDR2 SYDVKM. In DNA, the CDR3 is TGTGCCAGCAGTTTCCGGACTCGCGAATCCTACGAGCAGTACTTC. Translation gives CASSFRTRESYEQYF.

V usage is TRBV10-2 and J usage is TRBJ2-3, with D uncertain. Trimming took off 7 bases at V and 2 bases at J, with 10 bases between the two ends. The V gene's germline CDR1 is WSHSY and CDR2 SAAADI. This CDR3 spans 13 amino acids. CDR3 protein: CASTRTTTDTQYF. CDR3 sequence (DNA): TGCGCCAGCACTCGGACGACCACAGATACGCAGTATTTT.

This clonotype was found many times. The J gene is TRBJ2-7, the V gene TRBV27; weak D call: TRBD1 (6 bases). CDR1 is MNHEY, CDR2 SMNVEV, per germline (reference sequence). The CDR3 is 15 amino acids. V was trimmed by 6 bases and J by 2 bases, leaving 17 bases between them. In nucleotides, the CDR3 is TGTGCCAGCAGCTCCGACAGGTCACTTCCCTACGAGCAGTACTTC. Its protein product is CASSSDRSLPYEQYF.

The rearrangement links TRBV7-2 to TRBJ2-2; 11 bases align to TRBD2. This CDR3 is built from 16 residues. Germline CDR1 is SGHTA and CDR2 is FQGNSA. V trimming: 5 bases; J trimming: 4 bases; junction bases outside the gene matches: 6. The CDR3 nucleotides read TGTGCCAGCAGCCCCACTAGCGGGAGAATCACCGGGGAGCTGTTTTTT. Protein: CASSPTSGRITGELFF. The whole variable domain, filled in from reference TRBV7-2 and TRBJ2-2, reads GAGVSQSPSNKVTEKGKDVELRCDPISGHTALYWYRQSLGQGLEFLIYFQGNSAPDKSGLPSDRFSAERTGGSVSTLTIQRTQQEDSAVYLCASSPTSGRITGELFFGEGSRLTVL.

The sample holds many counts of this clonotype. The V call is TRBV28, the J call TRBJ1-2, with D perhaps TRBD1 (5 bases). The germline V and J ends were trimmed by 5 bases and 1 base, with 20 bases remaining between them. The germline gives CDR1 MDHEN, CDR2 SYDVKM. The CDR3 runs to 17 residues. The CDR3 loop reads CASSLEGSYSFNYGYTF. The DNA for the CDR3 is TGTGCCAGCAGTCTAGAGGGGTCCTACTCATTTAACTATGGCTACACCTTC.

This clonotype was seen ten or more times. V usage is TRBV28 and J usage is TRBJ1-1, with D maybe TRBD1 (5 bases). The CDR3 totals 13 residues. Looked up from germline, CDR1 is MDHEN and CDR2 is SYDVKM. Trimming pared 0 bases from V and 5 bases from J, leaving 7 bases between. Written as DNA, the CDR3 is TGTGCCAGCAGTTTATGGTGGGGGACTGAAGCTTTCTTT. Amino acid sequence: CASSLWWGTEAFF.

This clonotype showed up many times. J is TRBJ2-7 and V is TRBV7-8; the D is unclear. Germline loops: CDR1 SGHVS, CDR2 FQNEAQ. V was trimmed by 3 bases and J by 7 bases, leaving 10 bases between them. This CDR3 has 12 residues. CDR3 in DNA: TGTGCCAGCAGCTTCGACAAGGGAGAGCAGTACTTC. Amino acid sequence: CASSFDKGEQYF.